This T cell receptor (beta chain) stems from a study of shared clonotypes between healthy human individuals. Several immunoSEQ 96-well plates shared each subset's DNA, each plate a replicate. Authors' analysis steps: Sequence data from immunoSEQ were junction-only and lacked quality scores; consequently, filtering differed. Generated by immunoSEQ multiplex PCR, the TCRdb table keeps only in-frame clones and is missing some. That table is the source of V, J and clone size, and D and trimming were worked out from the DNA. The repertoire holds roughly 490,000 clones, with around 80% as singletons. Healthy and HIV-negative, the adult donors had no recent acute infections or vaccinations. Roughly 90 million PBMCs served as the genomic DNA source for unsorted samples. There are a few counts of this clone. There are 16 residues in the CDR3. Germline V lookup: CDR1 SGHRS, CDR2 YFSETQ. Trimming took 3 bases from V and 0 from J, leaving 15 bases between them.

The genes are TRBV5-1 and TRBJ1-1; D is undetermined. The receptor's source is a woman aged 40 to 50 in good health. Some clones in this sample may be carry-over from other donors' samples. Sequencing was done on a sample of PBMCs. CDR3 in DNA: TGCGCCAGCAGCTATGACAAACTAGTCATGAACACTGAAGCTTTCTTT. It yields the protein CASSYDKLVMNTEAFF.